This T cell receptor beta chain was sequenced for a study of vaccination and CD4 T cells after COVID-19. Once obtained from cultured CD4+ T cells, the DNA was sequenced using the Oncomine TCR Beta short-read assay. MiXCR was run by TCRdb on the PCR reads, yielding one entry per CDR3 protein. The sample lists some 13,000 distinct CDR3 sequences; 55% to 75% were seen once. Treatment reported: 10-day PBMC culture with coronavirus spike peptide pools or control peptides (ViraFEST assay). For this clonotype: Antigen: not known.

The sample consisted of CD4+ T cells from blood, cultured in vitro, taken before SARS-CoV-2 vaccination. This sequence was found in a human donor who had recovered from COVID-19.

In DNA, the CDR3 is TGTGCCAGCAGTTGGGGGGGAACTACGAACACCGGGGAGCTGTTTTTT. Protein sequence: CASSWGGTTNTGELFF. This rearrangement joins TRBV6-5 to TRBJ2-2; 7 nucleotides agree with TRBD2. This CDR3 comprises 16 residues. Germline V gives CDR1 MNHEY, CDR2 SVGAGI. Trimming removed 4 bases from V and 0 bases from J; junction bases left unmatched: 5.